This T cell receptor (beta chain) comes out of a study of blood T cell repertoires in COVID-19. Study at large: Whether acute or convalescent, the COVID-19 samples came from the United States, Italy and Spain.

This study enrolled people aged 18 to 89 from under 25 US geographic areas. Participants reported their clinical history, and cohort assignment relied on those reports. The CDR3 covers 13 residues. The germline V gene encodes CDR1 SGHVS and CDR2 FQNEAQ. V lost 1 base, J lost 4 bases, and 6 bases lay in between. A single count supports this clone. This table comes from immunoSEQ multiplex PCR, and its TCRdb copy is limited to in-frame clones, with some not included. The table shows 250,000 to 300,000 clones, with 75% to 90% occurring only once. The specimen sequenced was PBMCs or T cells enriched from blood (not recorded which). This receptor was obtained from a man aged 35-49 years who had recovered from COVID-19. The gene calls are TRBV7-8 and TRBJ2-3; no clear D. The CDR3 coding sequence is TGTGCCAGCAGCTTAGGTCCTCCAGATACGCAGTATTTT. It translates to CASSLGPPDTQYF.